The 10 T cell receptor beta chains given below trace back to one sample, sequenced in a study of cytomegalovirus exposure and HLA in healthy donors. The PCR had 60 Vbeta and 13 Jbeta primers. Sequenced by immunoSEQ multiplex PCR; TCRdb stores in-frame clones only, minus some. Of about 160,000 clones listed, roughly 77% are singletons. The sample was PBMCs. The receptors derive from a human donor in good health.

This clone was seen a single time. V gene TRBV6-6 combines with J gene TRBJ2-7, with D possibly matching TRBD1 (6 bases). The germline V gene encodes CDR1 MNHNY and CDR2 SVGAGI (reference sequence). The CDR3 is 16 residues long. V was clipped by 5 bases and J by 0 bases, with 17 bases between them. The CDR3 loop reads CASSHARGASSYEQYF. The DNA for the CDR3 is TGTGCCAGCAGTCACGCCAGGGGCGCTAGCTCCTACGAGCAGTACTTC.

Only one count was recorded for this clone. J is TRBJ2-7 and V is TRBV6-5; 9 nucleotides match TRBD2. The CDR3 totals 15 residues. The V segment lost 2 bases and the J segment 2 bases; nucleotides outside the gene matches: 4. Germline V gene lookup returns CDR1 MNHEY and CDR2 SVGAGI. The CDR3 coding sequence is TGTGCCAGCAGTTACAGCGGGGGGAAAACCTACGAGCAGTACTTC. Amino acids: CASSYSGGKTYEQYF.

The chain is built from TRBV29-1 and TRBJ1-1, with D unclear. Trimming left V 5 bases short and J 3 bases short, with 10 bases between. Germline CDR1 is SQVTM and CDR2 is ANQGSEA. The CDR3 sequence is 12 residues long. The CDR3 bases are TGCAGCGTTCATCTGGGCCACACTGAAGCTTTCTTT. Its protein is CSVHLGHTEAFF.

This rearrangement joins TRBV7-9 to TRBJ1-1; D remains ambiguous. V dropped 5 bases and J dropped 5 bases, with 18 bases sitting between them. The CDR3 sequence is 15 residues long. Germline V gene sequence: CDR1 SEHNR, CDR2 FQNEAQ (reference sequence). The chain's CDR3 is CASSPPGGGGTEAFF. DNA for the CDR3: TGTGCCAGCAGCCCCCCCGGTGGAGGAGGTACTGAAGCTTTCTTT.

J is TRBJ2-7 and V is TRBV19, with D maybe TRBD1 (6 bases). CDR1 and CDR2 from the germline V gene are LNHDA and SQIVND (reference sequence). V was pared by 3 bases and J by 3 bases, with 15 bases between. CDR3 length equals 15 residues. CDR3 protein: CASSITGSGDYEQYF. Here the CDR3 DNA reads TGTGCCAGTAGTATTACAGGGTCCGGGGACTACGAGCAGTACTTC.

The chain has TRBV7-2 and TRBJ1-5, with TRBD1 identical over 7 bases. Losses at the gene ends were 3 bases for V and 7 bases for J; bases not matched to a gene: 3. There are 13 residues in the CDR3. CDR1 and CDR2 (germline): SGHTA, FQGNSA. CDR3 sequence: CASSLHRGQPQHF. The CDR3 DNA follows: TGTGCCAGCAGCTTGCACAGGGGACAGCCCCAGCATTTT.

This chain connects TRBV6-5 to TRBJ1-1; no reliable D call. V gave up 4 bases and J gave up 1 base, with 7 bases separating them. Germline lookup yields CDR1 MNHEY and CDR2 SVGAGI. The CDR3 runs to 13 residues. In nucleotides, the CDR3 is TGTGCCAGCAGTTTGGGCAAGAACACTGAAGCTTTCTTT. Its protein is CASSLGKNTEAFF.

The chain links TRBV2 to TRBJ2-5, with 14 bases matching TRBD2. V lost 5 bases, J lost 4 bases, and 9 bases stayed unmatched. The germline CDR1 and CDR2 sequences are SNHLY and FYNNEI. The CDR3 has 17 residues. The CDR3 protein is CASSPSPGTSGRETQYF. In DNA, the CDR3 is TGTGCCAGCAGTCCCTCCCCCGGGACTAGCGGGAGAGAGACCCAGTACTTC.

The chain combines TRBV7-3 with TRBJ2-5; D may be TRBD2 (6 bases). The germline V and J ends were trimmed by 5 bases and 1 base, with 8 bases remaining between them. The CDR3 totals 13 residues. CDR1 is SGHTA, CDR2 FQGTGA, per germline. The CDR3 spells CASSRGLQETQYF. CDR3 sequence (DNA): TGTGCCAGCAGCAGGGGACTCCAAGAGACCCAGTACTTC.

In this sample, this clone turned up a few times. The V and J genes are TRBV2 and TRBJ2-1, with TRBD1 identical over 8 bases. Germline trimming cut 5 bases from V and 6 bases from J; bases unmatched to any gene: 9. Germline assignment: CDR1 SNHLY and CDR2 FYNNEI. CDR3 size: 15 residues. CDR3 sequence: CASSPQGAGLNEQFF. The CDR3 DNA is TGTGCCAGCAGTCCCCAGGGGGCAGGCCTCAATGAGCAGTTCTTC.